These T cell receptor beta chains were read from a single sample in a study of technical replicates of blood from four donors. The protocol was immunoSEQ multiplex PCR, while the TCRdb copy is restricted to in-frame clones and leaves out a portion. The table includes roughly 79,000 clones, 91% detected once. The sample was T cells isolated from PBMCs. These TCRs come from a human donor in good health. Some clones in this sample may be carry-over from other donors' samples. Each CDR3 is given with its conserved first and last residue. The order of the fields is V gene, D gene, clone size, J gene, CDR3 protein, CDR3 DNA. A D gene is named only where the DNA matches it firmly. Expanded clones are given a class, and other clones once, few, many or no size at all.

v_call: TRBV7-3; d_call: .; clone_size: once; j_call: TRBJ2-3; cdr3_aa: CASSLNFRYDTQYF; cdr3_nt: TGTGCCAGCAGCTTAAATTTCCGGTATGATACGCAGTATTTT
v_call: TRBV6-5; d_call: .; clone_size: .; j_call: TRBJ2-7; cdr3_aa: CASSYSEGLQQYF; cdr3_nt: TGTGCCAGCAGTTACTCGGAGGGCTTACAGCAGTACTTC
v_call: TRBV19; d_call: .; clone_size: .; j_call: TRBJ2-3; cdr3_aa: CASSRALDFLSTDTQYF; cdr3_nt: TGTGCCAGTAGTCGAGCCCTGGACTTTCTTAGCACAGATACGCAGTATTTT
v_call: TRBV2; d_call: TRBD2; clone_size: .; j_call: TRBJ2-2; cdr3_aa: CASRQGFGRDTGELFF; cdr3_nt: TGTGCCAGCAGGCAGGGTTTTGGGAGGGACACCGGGGAGCTGTTTTTT
v_call: TRBV5-1; d_call: TRBD2; clone_size: .; j_call: TRBJ2-2; cdr3_aa: CASSDRTGGPSGELFF; cdr3_nt: TGCGCCAGCAGCGATCGGACGGGGGGGCCCTCCGGGGAGCTGTTTTTT
v_call: TRBV30; d_call: .; clone_size: .; j_call: TRBJ1-1; cdr3_aa: CAWSVNTEAFF; cdr3_nt: TGTGCCTGGAGCGTCAACACTGAAGCTTTCTTT
v_call: TRBV7-9; d_call: TRBD2; clone_size: .; j_call: TRBJ2-2; cdr3_aa: CASSSRGRAGTNTGELFF; cdr3_nt: TGTGCCAGCAGTTCCCGAGGGAGGGCAGGAACGAACACCGGGGAGCTGTTTTTT
v_call: TRBV5-4; d_call: .; clone_size: .; j_call: TRBJ2-7; cdr3_aa: CASSSTGIPYEQYF; cdr3_nt: TGTGCCAGCAGCAGCACCGGGATCCCCTACGAGCAGTACTTC
v_call: TRBV2; d_call: TRBD1; clone_size: .; j_call: TRBJ1-2; cdr3_aa: CASSERTGLYYGYTF; cdr3_nt: TGTGCCAGCAGTGAAAGGACAGGCCTGTACTATGGCTACACCTTC
v_call: TRBV5-6; d_call: .; clone_size: .; j_call: TRBJ1-1; cdr3_aa: CASSFMNTEAFF; cdr3_nt: TGTGCCAGCAGCTTTATGAACACTGAAGCTTTCTTT
v_call: TRBV14; d_call: TRBD1; clone_size: once; j_call: TRBJ2-7; cdr3_aa: CASSRRDRGFEQYF; cdr3_nt: TGTGCCAGCAGTCGCCGGGACAGGGGATTCGAGCAGTACTTC
v_call: TRBV28; d_call: TRBD1; clone_size: .; j_call: TRBJ1-5; cdr3_aa: CASSPRDRGYHSNQPQHF; cdr3_nt: TGTGCCAGCAGCCCCCGGGACAGGGGGTATCATAGCAATCAGCCCCAGCATTTT
v_call: TRBV5-1; d_call: TRBD1; clone_size: .; j_call: TRBJ1-4; cdr3_aa: CASSSGQGDEKLFF; cdr3_nt: TGCGCCAGCAGCTCCGGACAGGGGGATGAAAAACTGTTTTTT
v_call: TRBV29-1; d_call: TRBD2; clone_size: .; j_call: TRBJ2-7; cdr3_aa: CSVEAVARTSTYEQYF; cdr3_nt: TGCAGCGTTGAAGCGGTAGCCCGGACTAGCACCTACGAGCAGTACTTC
v_call: TRBV15; d_call: .; clone_size: .; j_call: TRBJ1-5; cdr3_aa: CATSRDSVIYNQPQHF; cdr3_nt: TGTGCCACCAGCAGAGATAGCGTGATTTACAATCAGCCCCAGCATTTT
v_call: TRBV5-1; d_call: TRBD1; clone_size: .; j_call: TRBJ1-1; cdr3_aa: CASSSAGTGATEAFF; cdr3_nt: TGCGCCAGCAGCTCCGCCGGGACAGGGGCCACTGAAGCTTTCTTT
v_call: TRBV25-1; d_call: TRBD1; clone_size: once; j_call: TRBJ2-2; cdr3_aa: CASSESPSRGPGELFF; cdr3_nt: TGTGCCAGCAGTGAATCCCCCTCCAGGGGGCCCGGGGAGCTGTTTTTT
v_call: TRBV7-3; d_call: .; clone_size: .; j_call: TRBJ1-1; cdr3_aa: CASSQQENTEAFF; cdr3_nt: TGTGCCAGCAGCCAACAGGAAAACACTGAAGCTTTCTTT
v_call: TRBV2; d_call: .; clone_size: .; j_call: TRBJ2-5; cdr3_aa: CATSGQETQYF; cdr3_nt: TGTGCCACCAGCGGGCAAGAGACCCAGTACTTC
v_call: TRBV28; d_call: TRBD1; clone_size: .; j_call: TRBJ1-2; cdr3_aa: CASSRDRGRFYGYTF; cdr3_nt: TGTGCCAGCAGTAGAGACAGGGGGCGCTTTTATGGCTACACCTTC
v_call: TRBV2; d_call: .; clone_size: .; j_call: TRBJ2-1; cdr3_aa: CASKWRVLPILSSYNEQFF; cdr3_nt: TGTGCCAGCAAATGGCGGGTTCTCCCCATCCTAAGCTCCTACAATGAGCAGTTCTTC
v_call: TRBV18; d_call: .; clone_size: .; j_call: TRBJ1-3; cdr3_aa: CASSPVTAVSGNTIYF; cdr3_nt: TGTGCCAGCTCACCCGTCACAGCCGTCTCTGGAAACACCATATATTTT
v_call: TRBV11-3; d_call: TRBD1; clone_size: .; j_call: TRBJ1-6; cdr3_aa: CASSPIPGQVNSPLHF; cdr3_nt: TGTGCCAGCAGCCCAATCCCGGGACAGGTTAATTCACCCCTCCACTTT
v_call: TRBV27; d_call: TRBD2; clone_size: .; j_call: TRBJ2-7; cdr3_aa: CASSLVAGVSYEQYF; cdr3_nt: TGTGCCAGCAGTTTAGTGGCGGGAGTCTCCTACGAGCAGTACTTC
v_call: TRBV1; d_call: .; clone_size: .; j_call: TRBJ2-7; cdr3_aa: CTRRQGRYEQYF; cdr3_nt: TGCACCAGAAGACAGGGAAGGTACGAGCAGTACTTC
v_call: TRBV18; d_call: TRBD1; clone_size: .; j_call: TRBJ2-2; cdr3_aa: CASSPLVQGATGELFF; cdr3_nt: TGTGCCAGCTCACCACTCGTGCAGGGGGCCACCGGGGAGCTGTTTTTT
v_call: TRBV7-3; d_call: .; clone_size: .; j_call: TRBJ1-1; cdr3_aa: CASSLNNKAGEAFF; cdr3_nt: TGTGCCAGCAGCTTAAATAATAAAGCAGGTGAAGCTTTCTTT
v_call: TRBV6-5; d_call: .; clone_size: .; j_call: TRBJ2-3; cdr3_aa: CASRAWTAENTQYF; cdr3_nt: TGTGCCAGCAGAGCCTGGACAGCCGAAAATACGCAGTATTTT
v_call: TRBV5-1; d_call: TRBD2; clone_size: .; j_call: TRBJ2-7; cdr3_aa: CASSGVAGTYEQYF; cdr3_nt: TGCGCCAGCAGTGGGGTAGCGGGAACCTACGAGCAGTACTTC
v_call: TRBV29-1; d_call: TRBD2; clone_size: .; j_call: TRBJ2-7; cdr3_aa: CSVLAREGYEQYF; cdr3_nt: TGCAGCGTTTTAGCCCGGGAGGGCTACGAGCAGTACTTC
v_call: TRBV6-6; d_call: TRBD1; clone_size: .; j_call: TRBJ2-7; cdr3_aa: CASSPTGQSYEQYF; cdr3_nt: TGTGCCAGCAGTCCGACAGGGCAGTCCTACGAGCAGTACTTC
v_call: TRBV2; d_call: .; clone_size: .; j_call: TRBJ2-1; cdr3_aa: CASRHRVSSYNEQFF; cdr3_nt: TGTGCCAGCAGGCACAGGGTAAGCTCCTACAATGAGCAGTTCTTC
v_call: TRBV20-1; d_call: .; clone_size: .; j_call: TRBJ2-1; cdr3_aa: CSARVAEQQFF; cdr3_nt: TGCAGTGCTAGAGTGGCAGAACAGCAGTTCTTC
v_call: TRBV5-5; d_call: TRBD1; clone_size: .; j_call: TRBJ1-6; cdr3_aa: CASSFGGQVSPLHF; cdr3_nt: TGTGCCAGCAGCTTTGGGGGACAGGTTTCACCCCTCCACTTT
v_call: TRBV7-6; d_call: .; clone_size: .; j_call: TRBJ2-3; cdr3_aa: CASSLSPRDVDTQYF; cdr3_nt: TGTGCCAGCAGTTTATCCCCACGAGATGTGGATACGCAGTATTTT
v_call: TRBV28; d_call: .; clone_size: .; j_call: TRBJ2-7; cdr3_aa: CASGDTSYEQYF; cdr3_nt: TGTGCCAGCGGGGACACCTCCTACGAGCAGTACTTC
v_call: TRBV6-4; d_call: .; clone_size: .; j_call: TRBJ2-1; cdr3_aa: CASSEREGSYNEQFF; cdr3_nt: TGTGCCAGCAGTGAGAGGGAAGGCTCCTACAATGAGCAGTTCTTC
v_call: TRBV5-1; d_call: TRBD2; clone_size: .; j_call: TRBJ2-7; cdr3_aa: CASSAPGLAGDYEQYF; cdr3_nt: TGCGCCAGCAGCGCACCGGGACTAGCGGGGGACTACGAGCAGTACTTC
v_call: TRBV28; d_call: TRBD2; clone_size: .; j_call: TRBJ2-1; cdr3_aa: CASSRGRGNEQFF; cdr3_nt: TGTGCCAGCAGCCGCGGGAGGGGGAATGAGCAGTTCTTC
v_call: TRBV4-1; d_call: .; clone_size: .; j_call: TRBJ2-1; cdr3_aa: CASSLPFQGGRDNEQFF; cdr3_nt: TGCGCCAGCAGCCTCCCTTTTCAGGGGGGACGGGACAATGAGCAGTTCTTC
v_call: TRBV9; d_call: .; clone_size: .; j_call: TRBJ2-6; cdr3_aa: CASFRGSGANVLTF; cdr3_nt: TGTGCCAGCTTTAGGGGCTCCGGGGCCAACGTCCTGACTTTC
v_call: TRBV4-1; d_call: TRBD2; clone_size: .; j_call: TRBJ2-7; cdr3_aa: CASSQRTGGTYEQYF; cdr3_nt: TGCGCCAGCAGCCAACGGACGGGGGGAACCTACGAGCAGTACTTC
v_call: TRBV5-6; d_call: .; clone_size: .; j_call: TRBJ1-5; cdr3_aa: CASSLGPGDQPQHF; cdr3_nt: TGTGCCAGCAGCTTGGGTCCAGGGGATCAGCCCCAGCATTTT
v_call: TRBV28; d_call: TRBD2; clone_size: .; j_call: TRBJ2-7; cdr3_aa: CAGGSGSSYEQYF; cdr3_nt: TGTGCCGGCGGGAGCGGGTCCTCCTACGAGCAGTACTTC
v_call: TRBV11-2; d_call: .; clone_size: few; j_call: TRBJ1-3; cdr3_aa: CASSVSRGTIYF; cdr3_nt: TGTGCCAGCAGCGTCAGTCGGGGCACCATATATTTT
v_call: TRBV5-5; d_call: TRBD2; clone_size: .; j_call: TRBJ2-1; cdr3_aa: CASSLSGSSYNEQFF; cdr3_nt: TGTGCCAGCAGCTTAAGCGGGAGCTCCTACAATGAGCAGTTCTTC
v_call: TRBV6-6; d_call: .; clone_size: .; j_call: TRBJ1-6; cdr3_aa: CASSYSPEAPLHF; cdr3_nt: TGTGCCAGCAGTTACTCCCCGGAGGCACCCCTCCACTTT
v_call: TRBV4-1; d_call: .; clone_size: .; j_call: TRBJ1-1; cdr3_aa: CASSQAAGTEAFF; cdr3_nt: TGCGCCAGCAGCCAAGCAGCGGGCACTGAAGCTTTCTTT
v_call: TRBV9; d_call: .; clone_size: .; j_call: TRBJ2-3; cdr3_aa: CASSVGASADTQYF; cdr3_nt: TGTGCCAGCAGCGTAGGAGCTAGTGCAGATACGCAGTATTTT
v_call: TRBV19; d_call: .; clone_size: .; j_call: TRBJ1-5; cdr3_aa: CASSWTRNQPQHF; cdr3_nt: TGTGCCAGTAGTTGGACAAGAAATCAGCCCCAGCATTTT
v_call: TRBV10-3; d_call: TRBD2; clone_size: .; j_call: TRBJ2-2; cdr3_aa: CAINGPTSEGGELFF; cdr3_nt: TGTGCCATCAACGGGCCGACTAGCGAAGGCGGGGAGCTGTTTTTT
v_call: TRBV6-1; d_call: TRBD2; clone_size: .; j_call: TRBJ2-7; cdr3_aa: CASSLAGGAHEQYF; cdr3_nt: TGTGCCAGCAGTCTAGCGGGGGGGGCCCACGAGCAGTACTTC
v_call: TRBV11-2; d_call: .; clone_size: .; j_call: TRBJ2-3; cdr3_aa: CASSSGPGEDTQYF; cdr3_nt: TGTGCCAGCAGCTCGGGCCCGGGGGAGGATACGCAGTATTTT
v_call: TRBV19; d_call: TRBD1; clone_size: .; j_call: TRBJ1-5; cdr3_aa: CASSVDRVQPQHF; cdr3_nt: TGTGCCAGTAGTGTGGACAGGGTTCAGCCCCAGCATTTT
v_call: TRBV20-1; d_call: TRBD1; clone_size: .; j_call: TRBJ2-7; cdr3_aa: CSGDRGYEQYF; cdr3_nt: TGCAGTGGCGACAGGGGCTACGAGCAGTACTTC
v_call: TRBV27; d_call: .; clone_size: .; j_call: TRBJ1-5; cdr3_aa: CASSFMGGQPQHF; cdr3_nt: TGTGCCAGCAGTTTTATGGGGGGTCAGCCCCAGCATTTT
v_call: TRBV4-1; d_call: TRBD2; clone_size: once; j_call: TRBJ2-3; cdr3_aa: CASTDTSSGRADTQYF; cdr3_nt: TGCGCCAGCACCGATACGTCTAGCGGGAGGGCAGATACGCAGTATTTT
v_call: TRBV25-1; d_call: TRBD1; clone_size: .; j_call: TRBJ1-4; cdr3_aa: CASSADRQGRRLFF; cdr3_nt: TGTGCCAGCAGTGCCGATCGACAGGGAAGGAGACTGTTTTTT
v_call: TRBV19; d_call: TRBD2; clone_size: once; j_call: TRBJ2-7; cdr3_aa: CASSISGLAGSYEQYF; cdr3_nt: TGTGCCAGTAGTATATCGGGGCTAGCGGGATCCTACGAGCAGTACTTC
v_call: TRBV19; d_call: TRBD1; clone_size: few; j_call: TRBJ1-2; cdr3_aa: CASQGTGDGYTF; cdr3_nt: TGTGCCAGCCAAGGGACAGGGGATGGCTACACCTTC